These T cell receptor beta chains were read from a single sample in a study of spatial heterogeneity in lung cancer. TCRdb reprocessed the 5' RACE reads with MiXCR, giving one entry per CDR3 protein. The sample has around 4,400 distinct CDR3 sequences, under 6.5% seen once; the top ten hold about 35%. The sequenced sample was lung tumor tissue, obtained at surgery. The receptors stem from a male donor with early-stage non-small cell lung cancer. The CDR3 runs from the conserved cysteine through the conserved F or W. The D gene is left open where the match is weak. Only part of the rows carry a size: once, few, many, or a class if the clone is expanded.

D gene	V gene	clone size	J gene	CDR3 protein	CDR3 DNA
TRBD2	TRBV4-3	many	TRBJ2-5	CASSYSGGGETQYF	TGCGCCAGCAGCTACAGCGGGGGAGGAGAGACCCAGTACTTC
-	TRBV20-1	once	TRBJ2-1	CSARADNEQFF	TGCAGTGCTAGAGCAGACAATGAGCAGTTCTTC
TRBD2	TRBV6-6	many	TRBJ2-2	CASWGSGDTGELFF	TGTGCCAGTTGGGGTAGCGGGGACACCGGGGAGCTGTTTTTT
-	TRBV14	medium-sized	TRBJ2-3	CASSQDKRGPSTDTQYF	TGTGCCAGCAGCCAAGATAAAAGGGGCCCCAGCACAGATACGCAGTATTTT
-	TRBV6-1	many	TRBJ1-5	CASTPGPGSNQPQHF	TGTGCCAGCACTCCCGGACCAGGAAGCAATCAGCCCCAGCATTTT
TRBD2	TRBV20-1	many	TRBJ2-5	CSARVATSGRETQYF	TGCAGTGCTAGAGTGGCGACTAGCGGGAGAGAGACCCAGTACTTC
-	TRBV4-3	few	TRBJ2-1	CASSQDLSDEQFF	TGCGCCAGCAGCCAAGATCTCTCGGATGAGCAGTTCTTC
-	TRBV21-1	many	TRBJ2-2	CASSKDRTGRTGNTGELFF	TGTGCCAGCAGCAAAGACCGTACAGGAAGGACGGGGAACACCGGGGAGCTGTTTTTT
-	TRBV6-6	large	TRBJ2-7	CASSYGPVGFRGTEQYF	TGTGCCAGCAGTTACGGTCCGGTGGGCTTCAGGGGAACCGAGCAGTACTTC
TRBD1	TRBV28	many	TRBJ1-1	CASSSDRGAFF	TGTGCCAGCAGTTCAGACAGGGGTGCTTTCTTT
-	TRBV29-1	many	TRBJ2-5	CSVEGGPTGQGGVETQYF	TGCAGCGTTGAAGGGGGTCCGACAGGACAAGGCGGTGTGGAGACCCAGTACTTC
-	TRBV27	many	TRBJ1-2	CASSFGGNGYTF	TGTGCCAGCAGTTTTGGGGGGAATGGCTACACCTTC
TRBD1	TRBV5-5	-	TRBJ1-3	CTSSWNRGKAGNTIYF	TGTACCAGCAGCTGGAACAGGGGGAAGGCTGGAAACACCATATATTTT
-	TRBV6-1	many	TRBJ2-4	CASLPSGSQNIQYF	TGTGCCAGCCTTCCGTCCGGGTCCCAAAACATTCAGTACTTC
TRBD1	TRBV6-2/TRBV6-3	medium-sized	TRBJ2-5	CASSTGADTQYF	TGTGCCAGCTCTACAGGGGCGGATACCCAGTACTTC
TRBD2	TRBV20-1	-	TRBJ2-3	CSAREAREAQTQYF	TGCAGTGCTAGAGAGGCGCGGGAGGCCCAAACGCAGTATTTT
-	TRBV20-1	-	TRBJ2-5	CSARDPAGRQETQYF	TGCAGTGCTAGAGATCCGGCGGGACGCCAAGAGACCCAGTACTTC
TRBD2	TRBV5-1	few	TRBJ2-3	CASSLGTSYTDTQYF	TGCGCCAGCAGCTTGGGGACTAGTTACACAGATACGCAGTATTTT
-	TRBV12-3/TRBV12-4	-	TRBJ2-2	CASSFELLNTGELFF	TGTGCCAGCAGTTTTGAACTTTTGAACACCGGGGAGCTGTTTTTT
-	TRBV7-6	large	TRBJ2-3	CASSLGGGWGDTQYF	TGTGCCAGCAGCTTAGGCGGGGGCTGGGGAGATACGCAGTATTTT
-	TRBV23-1	many	TRBJ2-2	CASSQSDGGRETGELFF	TGCGCCAGCAGTCAATCGGACGGGGGTAGAGAAACCGGGGAGCTGTTTTTT
-	TRBV5-4	medium-sized	TRBJ2-3	CASSGDFTDTQYF	TGTGCCAGCAGTGGGGACTTCACAGATACGCAGTATTTT
-	TRBV7-3	medium-sized	TRBJ2-2	CASSRTEGDGELFF	TGTGCCAGCTCCCGAACGGAAGGAGACGGGGAGCTGTTTTTT
-	TRBV5-1	large	TRBJ1-2	CASSFSMTDGYTF	TGCGCCAGCAGCTTCTCAATGACAGATGGCTACACCTTC
-	TRBV5-1	many	TRBJ2-3	CASSHAATDTQYF	TGCGCCAGCAGCCACGCAGCGACAGATACGCAGTATTTT
TRBD2	TRBV4-2	many	TRBJ2-3	CASSLTQLRAGGRPDTQYF	TGTGCCAGCAGTCTTACTCAGCTCCGCGCGGGAGGGCGCCCAGATACGCAGTATTTT
-	TRBV20-1	medium-sized	TRBJ2-1	CSARVKATHEQFF	TGCAGTGCTAGAGTCAAGGCAACGCATGAGCAGTTCTTC
TRBD2	TRBV7-9	many	TRBJ2-2	CASSRGTSGNTGELFF	TGTGCCAGCAGCCGTGGGACTAGCGGGAACACCGGGGAGCTGTTTTTT
TRBD1	TRBV5-4	many	TRBJ1-1	CASRPPGQGIAEAFF	TGTGCCAGCAGGCCCCCGGGACAGGGAATCGCTGAAGCTTTCTTT
-	TRBV12-3/TRBV12-4	many	TRBJ2-3	CASNKDRGTDTQYF	TGTGCCAGCAACAAAGACCGGGGAACAGATACGCAGTATTTT
TRBD2	TRBV20-1	-	TRBJ2-7	CSAPTSGMDYEQYF	TGCAGTGCTCCTACTAGCGGGATGGACTACGAGCAGTACTTC
TRBD2	TRBV10-3	many	TRBJ2-3	CATGTSSASTDTQYF	TGTGCCACCGGGACTAGCTCTGCTAGCACAGATACGCAGTATTTT
TRBD2	TRBV4-2	few	TRBJ2-4	CASSPRTSEGSKNIQYF	TGTGCCAGCAGCCCTAGGACTAGCGAGGGGTCCAAAAACATTCAGTACTTC
TRBD2	TRBV5-1	medium-sized	TRBJ2-3	CASSLVAGVRTDTQYF	TGCGCCAGCAGCTTGGTTGCGGGAGTAAGGACAGATACGCAGTATTTT
TRBD2	TRBV28	medium-sized	TRBJ2-1	CASSTPGLANNEQFF	TGTGCCAGCAGCACCCCGGGACTAGCGAACAATGAGCAGTTCTTC
-	TRBV7-2	large	TRBJ2-2	CASSLVPAGNTGELFF	TGTGCCAGCAGCTTAGTTCCAGCGGGGAACACCGGGGAGCTGTTTTTT
-	TRBV7-6	many	TRBJ2-2	CASSWAGGGGELFF	TGTGCCAGCAGCTGGGCTGGGGGCGGCGGGGAGCTGTTTTTT